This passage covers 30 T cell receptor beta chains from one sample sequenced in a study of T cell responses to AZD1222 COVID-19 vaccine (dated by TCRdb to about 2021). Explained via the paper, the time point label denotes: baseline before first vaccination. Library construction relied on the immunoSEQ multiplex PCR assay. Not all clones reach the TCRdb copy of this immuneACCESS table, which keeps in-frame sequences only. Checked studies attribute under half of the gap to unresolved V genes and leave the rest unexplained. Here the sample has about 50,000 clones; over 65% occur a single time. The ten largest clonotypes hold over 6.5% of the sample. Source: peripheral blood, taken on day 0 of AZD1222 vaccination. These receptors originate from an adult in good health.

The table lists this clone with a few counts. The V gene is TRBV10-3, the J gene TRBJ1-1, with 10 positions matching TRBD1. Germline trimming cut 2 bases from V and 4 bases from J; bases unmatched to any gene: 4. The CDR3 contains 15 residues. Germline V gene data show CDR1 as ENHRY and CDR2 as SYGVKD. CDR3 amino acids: CAISERQGAGTEAFF. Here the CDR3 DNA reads TGTGCCATCAGTGAGCGACAGGGGGCCGGCACTGAAGCTTTCTTT.

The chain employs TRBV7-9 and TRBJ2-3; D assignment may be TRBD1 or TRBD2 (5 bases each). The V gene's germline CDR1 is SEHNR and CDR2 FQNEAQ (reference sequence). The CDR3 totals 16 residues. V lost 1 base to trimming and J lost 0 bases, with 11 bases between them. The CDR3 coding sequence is TGTGCCAGCAGCTTAGGGTCGGGGCGGAGCACAGATACGCAGTATTTT. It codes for CASSLGSGRSTDTQYF. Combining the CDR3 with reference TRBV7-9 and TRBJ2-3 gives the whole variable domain DTGVSQNPRHKITKRGQNVTFRCDPISEHNRLYWYRQTLGQGPEFLTYFQNEAQLEKSRLLSDRFSAERPKGSFSTLEIQRTEQGDSAMYLCASSLGSGRSTDTQYFGPGTRLTVL.

The CDR3 region is CASSPLGDSYGYTF. The CDR3 DNA follows: TGTGCCAGCAGTCCCCTGGGCGATAGTTATGGCTACACCTTC. The rearrangement uses TRBV28 and TRBJ1-2, with no clear D. The ends were cut back, 5 bases at V and 5 bases at J, with 15 bases in the middle. The CDR3 length is 14 residues. The germline V gene encodes CDR1 MDHEN and CDR2 SYDVKM.

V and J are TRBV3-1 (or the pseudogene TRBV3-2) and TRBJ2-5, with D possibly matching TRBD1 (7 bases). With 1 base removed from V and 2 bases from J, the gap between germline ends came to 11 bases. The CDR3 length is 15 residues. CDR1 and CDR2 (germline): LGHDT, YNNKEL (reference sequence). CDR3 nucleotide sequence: TGTGCCAGCAGCCAAGCTCCAGGGGGGCAAGAGACCCAGTACTTC. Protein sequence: CASSQAPGGQETQYF.

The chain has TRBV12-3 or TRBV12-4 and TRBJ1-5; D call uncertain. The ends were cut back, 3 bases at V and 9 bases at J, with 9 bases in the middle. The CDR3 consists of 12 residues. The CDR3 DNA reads TGTGCCAGCAGTTTCGGCAGGAGGCCCCAGCATTTT. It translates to CASSFGRRPQHF.

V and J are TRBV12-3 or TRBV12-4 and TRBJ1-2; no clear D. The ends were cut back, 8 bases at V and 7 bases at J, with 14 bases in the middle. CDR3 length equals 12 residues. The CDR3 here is CASSSLGFGYTF. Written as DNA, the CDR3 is TGTGCCAGCTCTTCCCTCGGATTTGGCTACACCTTC.

The CDR3 sequence is CASTLQGGANYGYTF. The CDR3 bases are TGTGCCAGCACCCTACAGGGGGGAGCTAACTATGGCTACACCTTC. The chain combines TRBV2 with TRBJ1-2, with 8 nucleotides matching TRBD1. This CDR3 contains 15 residues. Germline V gives CDR1 SNHLY, CDR2 FYNNEI. V was clipped by 7 bases and J by 0 bases; unmatched bases: 7.

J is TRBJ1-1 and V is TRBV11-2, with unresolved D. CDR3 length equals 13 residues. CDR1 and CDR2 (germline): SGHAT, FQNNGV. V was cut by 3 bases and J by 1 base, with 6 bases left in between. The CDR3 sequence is CASSLRRNTEAFF. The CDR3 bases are TGTGCCAGCAGCTTGAGGAGGAACACTGAAGCTTTCTTT.

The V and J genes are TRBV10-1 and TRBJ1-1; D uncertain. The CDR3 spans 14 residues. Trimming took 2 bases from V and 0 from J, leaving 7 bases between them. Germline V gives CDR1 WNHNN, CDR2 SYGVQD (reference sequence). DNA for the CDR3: TGCGCCAGCAGTGAGGAGATCATGAACACTGAAGCTTTCTTT. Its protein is CASSEEIMNTEAFF.

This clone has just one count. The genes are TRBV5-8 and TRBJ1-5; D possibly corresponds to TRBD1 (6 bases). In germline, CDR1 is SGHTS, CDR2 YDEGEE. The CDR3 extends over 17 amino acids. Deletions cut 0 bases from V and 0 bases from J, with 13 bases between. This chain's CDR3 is CASSLVADSYSNQPQHF. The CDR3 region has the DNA TGTGCCAGCAGCTTGGTAGCGGACAGCTATAGCAATCAGCCCCAGCATTTT.

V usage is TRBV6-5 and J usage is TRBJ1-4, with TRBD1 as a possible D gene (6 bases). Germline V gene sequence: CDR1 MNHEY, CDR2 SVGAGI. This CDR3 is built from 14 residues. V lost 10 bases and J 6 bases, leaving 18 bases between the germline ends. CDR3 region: CATQRKDSYEKLFF. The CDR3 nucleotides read TGTGCCACCCAGAGAAAGGACAGTTATGAAAAACTGTTTTTT.

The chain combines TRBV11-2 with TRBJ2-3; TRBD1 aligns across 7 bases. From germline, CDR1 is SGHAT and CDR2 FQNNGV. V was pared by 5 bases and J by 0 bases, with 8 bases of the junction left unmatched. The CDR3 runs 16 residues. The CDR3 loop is CASSASGTASTDTQYF. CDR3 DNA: TGTGCCAGCAGCGCGTCCGGGACAGCTAGCACAGATACGCAGTATTTT.

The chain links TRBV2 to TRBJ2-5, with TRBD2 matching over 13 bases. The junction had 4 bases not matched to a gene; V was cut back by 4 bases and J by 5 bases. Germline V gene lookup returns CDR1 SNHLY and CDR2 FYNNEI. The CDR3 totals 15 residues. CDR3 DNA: TGTGCCAGCAGTGGGACTAGCGGGGGTGGGGAGACCCAGTACTTC. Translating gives CASSGTSGGGETQYF.

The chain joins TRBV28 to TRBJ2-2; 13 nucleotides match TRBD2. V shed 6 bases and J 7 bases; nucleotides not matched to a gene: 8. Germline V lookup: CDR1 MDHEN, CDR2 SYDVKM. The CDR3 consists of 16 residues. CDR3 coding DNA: TGTGCCAGCAGCCCCCCACTAGCGGGGGGGGGCGGGGAGCTGTTTTTT. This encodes CASSPPLAGGGGELFF. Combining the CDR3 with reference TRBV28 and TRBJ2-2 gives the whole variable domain DVKVTQSSRYLVKRTGEKVFLECVQDMDHENMFWYRQDPGLGLRLIYFSYDVKMKEKGDIPEGYSVSREKKERFSLILESASTNQTSMYLCASSPPLAGGGGELFFGEGSRLTVL.

CDR3: CAWELTLGTEAFF. The CDR3 DNA sequence: TGTGCCTGGGAGTTAACTTTGGGGACTGAAGCTTTCTTT. The V and J genes are TRBV30 and TRBJ1-1; no definite D call. V lost 5 bases and J lost 5, with 15 bases in between. The CDR3 is 13 amino acids. Germline V CDR1 and CDR2: GTSNPN, SVGIG (reference sequence).

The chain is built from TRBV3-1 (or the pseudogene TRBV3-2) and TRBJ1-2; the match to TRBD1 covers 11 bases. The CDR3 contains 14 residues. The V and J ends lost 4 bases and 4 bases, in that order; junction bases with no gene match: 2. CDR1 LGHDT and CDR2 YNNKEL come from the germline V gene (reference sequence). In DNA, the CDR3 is TGTGCCAGCAGCCCCGGGACAGGGGGCTATGGCTACACCTTC. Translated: CASSPGTGGYGYTF.

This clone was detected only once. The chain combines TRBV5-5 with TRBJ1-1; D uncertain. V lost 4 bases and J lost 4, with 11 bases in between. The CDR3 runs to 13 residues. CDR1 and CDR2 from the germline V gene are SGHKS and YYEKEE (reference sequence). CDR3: CASSRLLVTEAFF. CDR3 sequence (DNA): TGTGCCAGCAGCCGGCTACTGGTCACTGAAGCTTTCTTT.

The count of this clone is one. CDR3 sequence: CAWSLKGGMDTEAFF. CDR3 DNA: TGTGCCTGGAGTCTAAAGGGGGGGATGGACACTGAAGCTTTCTTT. The rearrangement links TRBV30 to TRBJ1-1; possible D gene TRBD1, 6 bases. Trimming shortened V by 2 bases and J by 3 bases, and 16 bases separated the two germline ends. Germline V gives CDR1 GTSNPN, CDR2 SVGIG (reference sequence). The CDR3 extends over 15 amino acids.

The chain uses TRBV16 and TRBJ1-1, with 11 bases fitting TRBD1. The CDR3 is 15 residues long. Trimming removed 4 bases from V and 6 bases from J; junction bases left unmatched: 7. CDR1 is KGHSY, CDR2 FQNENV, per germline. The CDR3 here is CASSLLGQGASEAFF. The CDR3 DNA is TGTGCCAGCAGCCTCCTCGGACAGGGGGCGTCTGAAGCTTTCTTT.

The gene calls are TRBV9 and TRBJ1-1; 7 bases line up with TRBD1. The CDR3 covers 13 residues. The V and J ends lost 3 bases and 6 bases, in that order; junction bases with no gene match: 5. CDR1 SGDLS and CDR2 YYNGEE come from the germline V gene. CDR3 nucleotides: TGTGCCAGCAGCGCACAGGGGAAGGCTGAAGCTTTCTTT. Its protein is CASSAQGKAEAFF.

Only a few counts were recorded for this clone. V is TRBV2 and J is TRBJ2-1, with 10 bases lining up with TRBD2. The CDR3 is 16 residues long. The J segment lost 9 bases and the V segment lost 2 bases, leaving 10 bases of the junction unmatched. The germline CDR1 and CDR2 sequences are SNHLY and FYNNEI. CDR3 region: CASSERVAGGGGEQFF. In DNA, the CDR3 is TGTGCCAGCAGTGAAAGGGTAGCGGGGGGAGGTGGTGAGCAGTTCTTC.

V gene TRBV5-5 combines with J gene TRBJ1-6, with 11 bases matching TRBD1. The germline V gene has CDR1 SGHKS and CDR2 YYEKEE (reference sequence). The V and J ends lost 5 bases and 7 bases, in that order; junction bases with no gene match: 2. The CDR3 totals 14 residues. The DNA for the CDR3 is TGTGCCAGCAGTCGGACAGGGGGCAATTCACCCCTCCACTTT. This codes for CASSRTGGNSPLHF.

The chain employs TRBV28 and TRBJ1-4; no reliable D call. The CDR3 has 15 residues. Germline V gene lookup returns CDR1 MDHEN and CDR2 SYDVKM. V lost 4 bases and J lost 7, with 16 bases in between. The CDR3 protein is CASSSALISSEKLFF. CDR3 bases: TGTGCCAGCAGTTCGGCCCTTATTAGTAGTGAAAAACTGTTTTTT.

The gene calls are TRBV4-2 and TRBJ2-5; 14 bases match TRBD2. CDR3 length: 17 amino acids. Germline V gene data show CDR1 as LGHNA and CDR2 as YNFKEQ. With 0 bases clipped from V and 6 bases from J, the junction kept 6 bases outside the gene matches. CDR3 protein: CASSQDKGTSGRQTQYF. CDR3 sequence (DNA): TGTGCCAGCAGCCAAGATAAGGGGACTAGCGGGAGACAGACCCAGTACTTC.

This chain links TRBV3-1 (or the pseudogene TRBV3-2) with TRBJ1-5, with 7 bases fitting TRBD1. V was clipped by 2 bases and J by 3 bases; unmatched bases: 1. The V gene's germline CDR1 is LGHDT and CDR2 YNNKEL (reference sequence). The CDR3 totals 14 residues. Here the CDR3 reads CASSQTGDNQPQHF. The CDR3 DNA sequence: TGTGCCAGCAGCCAAACAGGGGACAATCAGCCCCAGCATTTT.

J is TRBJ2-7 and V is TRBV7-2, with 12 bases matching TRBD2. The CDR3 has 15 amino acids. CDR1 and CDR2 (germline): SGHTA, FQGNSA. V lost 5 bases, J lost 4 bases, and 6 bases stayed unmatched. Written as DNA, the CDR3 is TGTGCCAGCAGCCCCCTAGCGGGAGGGGGATACGAGCAGTACTTC. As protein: CASSPLAGGGYEQYF.

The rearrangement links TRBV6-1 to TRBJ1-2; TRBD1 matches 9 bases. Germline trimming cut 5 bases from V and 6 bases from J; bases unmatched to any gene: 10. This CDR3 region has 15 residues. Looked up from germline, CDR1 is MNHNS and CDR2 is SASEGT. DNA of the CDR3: TGTGCCAGCAGTCTCTACCGGGACAGGGATGATGGCTACACCTTC. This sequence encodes CASSLYRDRDDGYTF.

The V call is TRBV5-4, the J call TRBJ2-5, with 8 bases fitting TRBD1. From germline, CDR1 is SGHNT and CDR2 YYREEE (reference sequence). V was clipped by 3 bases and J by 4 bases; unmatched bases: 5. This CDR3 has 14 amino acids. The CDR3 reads CASSYGQGGETQYF. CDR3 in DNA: TGTGCCAGCAGCTACGGACAGGGAGGAGAGACCCAGTACTTC. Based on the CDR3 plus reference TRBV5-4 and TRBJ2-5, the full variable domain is ETGVTQSPTHLIKTRGQQVTLRCSSQSGHNTVSWYQQALGQGPQFIFQYYREEENGRGNFPPRFSGLQFPNYSSELNVNALELDDSALYLCASSYGQGGETQYFGPGTRLLVL.

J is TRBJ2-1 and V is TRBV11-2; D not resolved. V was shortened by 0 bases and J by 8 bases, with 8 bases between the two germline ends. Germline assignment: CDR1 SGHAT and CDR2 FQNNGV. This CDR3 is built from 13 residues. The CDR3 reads CASSLDRRHEQFF. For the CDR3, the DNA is TGTGCCAGCAGCTTAGATCGGCGGCATGAGCAGTTCTTC.

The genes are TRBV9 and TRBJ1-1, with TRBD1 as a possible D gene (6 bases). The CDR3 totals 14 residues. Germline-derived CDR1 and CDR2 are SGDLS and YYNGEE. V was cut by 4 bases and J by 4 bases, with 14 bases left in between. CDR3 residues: CASSIRTEGTEAFF. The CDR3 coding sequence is TGTGCCAGCAGCATCCGGACAGAGGGCACTGAAGCTTTCTTT.